This T cell receptor beta chain was captured by sequencing in a study of blood T cell repertoires in COVID-19. Turning to the study itself: In each case, the material was cDNA or gDNA derived from T cells, B-cell-depleted T cells, or PBMCs.

Per the germline V gene, CDR1 is GTSNPN and CDR2 is SVGIG (reference sequence). Between the trimmed V and J ends, which lost 4 bases and 0 bases, there was a span of 24 bases. The CDR3 totals 18 residues. In the original processing: Amplification from reference gene primers served as the basis for estimated nucleated cell counts. TCRdb keeps only in-frame clones here, not all; method: immunoSEQ multiplex PCR. From that table come the V and J calls and clone size; the DNA was used to work out D and trimming. Of about 94,000 clones detected, about four fifths appear once; the ten largest clones hold approximately 6.7%.

The receptor was isolated from a man in his sixties with acute or convalescent COVID-19. Sequencing was carried out using peripheral blood. The chain employs TRBV30 and TRBJ1-1; a possible D gene is TRBD1 (5 bases). For the CDR3, the DNA is TGTGCCTGGACCCAGCAGGGCAGCCGTTCCCTCATGAACACTGAAGCTTTCTTT. This gives the protein CAWTQQGSRSLMNTEAFF.